The present T cell receptor beta chain was sequenced within a study of early T cells in non-severe SARS-CoV-2 infection. The wider study: Chains stayed unpaired after sequencing of bulk RNA from unsorted whole blood. Regarding the study as a whole: Lookups in VDJdb leaned toward anti-spike CD8 responses and missed private and CD4 specificities.

Trimming stripped 1 base from V and 5 bases from J, with 6 bases between. The CDR3 consists of 12 residues. Germline V gene lookup returns CDR1 SGHKS and CDR2 YYEKEE (reference sequence). Researchers attached unique molecular identifiers to individual cDNA molecules. TCRdb recomputed calls from the 5' RACE reads with MiXCR, one row per CDR3 protein. The sample shows tens of thousands of distinct CDR3 sequences, over 9.5% of them seen only once. This clonotype was observed at least ten times. As yet, its antigen is unknown. The origin of this receptor is an adult who was a healthcare worker with PCR-confirmed SARS-CoV-2 infection or an uninfected control (not recorded which). This chain links TRBV5-5 with TRBJ1-2; D is uncertain. Sample: whole blood. The CDR3 sequence is CASSLSLYGYTF. The CDR3 DNA sequence: TGTGCCAGCAGCTTGTCCTTGTATGGCTACACCTTC.